This TCR beta chain was captured in a study of beta chain features in type 1 diabetes. cDNA synthesis used the whole RNA isolate, giving expressed TCRB sequences. The assay was immunoSEQ multiplex PCR, and TCRdb's table has in-frame clones only and misses some. The sample contains hundreds of thousands of clones, around 15% of which appear only once. This clone has only a few counts. The antigen remains undetermined. Study results and limitations: Junctions at VDJ sites from type 1 diabetes patients had fewer insertions and more deletions. A PCR bias possibly favoring shorter templates would apply equally to patients and controls.

This CDR3 is 15 amino acids long. Germline V gives CDR1 MNHEY, CDR2 SVGAGI. V was clipped by 7 bases and J by 0 bases, with 12 bases between them. The chain recombines TRBV6-5 with TRBJ2-2; a possible D gene is TRBD2 (6 bases). The receptor was derived from a man aged 25-45 years in good health. The sequenced material came from central memory CD4+ T cells from blood. The CDR3 protein is CASNIGGPNTGELFF. The CDR3 DNA is TGTGCCAGCAACATCGGGGGACCGAACACCGGGGAGCTGTTTTTT.